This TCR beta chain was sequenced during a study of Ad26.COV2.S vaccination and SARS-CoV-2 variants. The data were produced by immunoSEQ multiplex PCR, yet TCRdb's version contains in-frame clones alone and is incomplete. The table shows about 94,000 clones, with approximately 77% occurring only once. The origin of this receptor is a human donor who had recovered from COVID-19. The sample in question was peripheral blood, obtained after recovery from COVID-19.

CDR3 bases: TGTGCCAGCAGCCCGGGGGGAGGGAACACCGGGGAGCTGTTTTTT. It yields the protein CASSPGGGNTGELFF. The rearrangement links TRBV11-2 to TRBJ2-2; 7 nucleotides match TRBD2. The CDR3 totals 15 residues. V dropped 5 bases and J dropped 1; count of bases not matched to a gene: 4. The germline V gene has CDR1 SGHAT and CDR2 FQNNGV. The full variable domain, completed using reference TRBV11-2 and TRBJ2-2, is EAGVAQSPRYKIIEKRQSVAFWCNPISGHATLYWYQQILGQGPKLLIQFQNNGVVDDSQLPKDRFSAERLKGVDSTLKIQPAKLEDSAVYLCASSPGGGNTGELFFGEGSRLTVL.